The rows below give T cell receptor beta chains drawn from one sample of a study of blood T cell repertoires in COVID-19. The assay was immunoSEQ multiplex PCR, and TCRdb's table has in-frame clones only and misses some. The table shows about 240,000 clones, with roughly four fifths occurring only once. The sample comprised peripheral blood. The receptors were gathered from a woman in her 70s with acute or convalescent COVID-19. Both conserved end residues are trimmed from each CDR3. Fields, in order: V gene, CDR3 protein.

V gene: TRBV5-1
CDR3 protein: ASSAGGPYEQY

V gene: TRBV5-1
CDR3 protein: ASRSGGQYNEQF

V gene: TRBV19
CDR3 protein: ASSSRQSSGANVLT

V gene: TRBV12-3/TRBV12-4
CDR3 protein: ASRVTEAF

V gene: TRBV11-2
CDR3 protein: ASSFPGLREQF

V gene: TRBV5-4
CDR3 protein: ASSSWGRTGGETQY

V gene: TRBV3-1/TRBV3-2
CDR3 protein: ASSQDLATGGGYT

V gene: TRBV6-5
CDR3 protein: ASRQGWNQPQH

V gene: TRBV28
CDR3 protein: ASSLGDRRTDTQY

V gene: TRBV12-3/TRBV12-4
CDR3 protein: ASRTGTGVYT

V gene: TRBV27
CDR3 protein: ASLPAGATYGYT

V gene: TRBV28
CDR3 protein: ASRTGGAANTEAF

V gene: TRBV27
CDR3 protein: ASSFSVEAF

V gene: TRBV29-1
CDR3 protein: SVDRGGELF

V gene: TRBV19
CDR3 protein: ASSNSDRRYEQY

V gene: TRBV4-1
CDR3 protein: ASSRHELALQETQY

V gene: TRBV10-3
CDR3 protein: AISGTTSGGRNEQF

V gene: TRBV6-2/TRBV6-3
CDR3 protein: ASSPGVYGYT

V gene: TRBV10-3
CDR3 protein: AMSTGTGTSDYEQY

V gene: TRBV23-1
CDR3 protein: ASSRGTGARGYT

V gene: TRBV7-2
CDR3 protein: ASSLVRGGANVLT

V gene: TRBV7-2
CDR3 protein: ASSPPGRGYGYT

V gene: TRBV4-2
CDR3 protein: ASSQAGTGSTDTQY

V gene: TRBV7-9
CDR3 protein: ASRTDSPYEQY

V gene: TRBV7-2
CDR3 protein: ASSLGGDGNYGYT

V gene: TRBV5-6
CDR3 protein: ASSHDSGWGEKLF

V gene: TRBV28
CDR3 protein: ASSSLGQVEEKLF

V gene: TRBV15
CDR3 protein: ATSRDIAGAYNEQF

V gene: TRBV5-1
CDR3 protein: ASSVPGLADTGELF

V gene: TRBV6-5
CDR3 protein: ASSSGGGNTIY

V gene: TRBV5-1
CDR3 protein: ARSLGGGPYEQY

V gene: TRBV7-2
CDR3 protein: ASSLQLGLNSPLH

V gene: TRBV2
CDR3 protein: ASSIGGANTGELF

V gene: TRBV4-2
CDR3 protein: ASSQDKSDRANYGYT

V gene: TRBV6-5
CDR3 protein: ASSSQWGRTDTQY

V gene: TRBV28
CDR3 protein: ASSKRGGGNEKLF

V gene: TRBV11-2
CDR3 protein: ASSLGQGASYEQY

V gene: TRBV24-1
CDR3 protein: ATSDSGVQPQH